The 4 T cell receptor beta chains presented below share a single source sample, sequenced in a study of T cell responses to AZD1222 COVID-19 vaccine. The table came from immunoSEQ multiplex PCR; TCRdb's copy has only in-frame clones and leaves some out. Of 100,000 to 150,000 clones listed, 92% are singletons. The specimen comprised peripheral blood, sampled on day 0 of AZD1222 vaccination. Receptors originate from an adult in good health.

This clone came up once. J is TRBJ1-2 and V is TRBV28; D might be TRBD1 (6 bases). V lost 5 bases, J lost 2 bases, and 12 bases lay in between. The CDR3 contains 14 residues. Germline V gives CDR1 MDHEN, CDR2 SYDVKM. Here the CDR3 DNA reads TGTGCCAGCAGTCCCCCAAGGGGGAACTATGGCTACACCTTC. Its protein is CASSPPRGNYGYTF.

This chain uses TRBV7-8 with TRBJ1-6; D is perhaps TRBD1 (5 bases). V was clipped by 1 base and J by 9 bases, with 10 bases between them. The CDR3 is 14 residues long. The germline V gene has CDR1 SGHVS and CDR2 FQNEAQ. For the CDR3, the DNA is TGTGCCAGCAGCTTAGAGGGGACTGCTTCACCCCTCCACTTT. This codes for CASSLEGTASPLHF.

This chain connects TRBV10-2 to TRBJ1-5; possible D gene TRBD1, 5 bases. This CDR3 is 15 amino acids long. The V and J ends lost 3 bases and 4 bases respectively, with 13 bases between them. Germline CDR1 WSHSY, CDR2 SAAADI. CDR3 in amino acids: CASSDSTGPNQPQHF. The CDR3 DNA reads TGCGCCAGCAGTGATAGCACAGGACCAAATCAGCCCCAGCATTTT.

The V call is TRBV18, the J call TRBJ1-1; D is unresolved. V shed 3 bases and J shed 0 bases, with 11 bases lying between them. CDR1 is KGHSH and CDR2 is LQKENI in the germline V gene. The CDR3 runs to 15 residues. The CDR3 DNA reads as TGTGCCAGCTCACCTCAGAGAGAGATGAACACTGAAGCTTTCTTT. This translates into CASSPQREMNTEAFF.